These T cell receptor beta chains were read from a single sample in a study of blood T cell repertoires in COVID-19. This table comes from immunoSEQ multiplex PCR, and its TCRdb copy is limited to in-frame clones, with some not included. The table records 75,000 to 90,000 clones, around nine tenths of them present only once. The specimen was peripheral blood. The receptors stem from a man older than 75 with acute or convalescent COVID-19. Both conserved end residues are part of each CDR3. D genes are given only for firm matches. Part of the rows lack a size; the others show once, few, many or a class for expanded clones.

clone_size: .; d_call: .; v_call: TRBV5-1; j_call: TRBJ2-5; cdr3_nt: TGCGCCAGCAGCGAGGGTAGTAGGGAGACCCAGTACTTC; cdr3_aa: CASSEGSRETQYF
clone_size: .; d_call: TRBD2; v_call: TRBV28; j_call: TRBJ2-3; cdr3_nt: TGTGCCAGCAGTACTCCTCTAGCGGGAGAGGGCGCAGATACGCAGTATTTT; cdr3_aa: CASSTPLAGEGADTQYF
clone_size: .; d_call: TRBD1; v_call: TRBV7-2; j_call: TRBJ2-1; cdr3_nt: TGTGCCAGCAGCATCGGGACAGGGGGTTTCGGCTACAATGAGCAGTTCTTC; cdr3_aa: CASSIGTGGFGYNEQFF
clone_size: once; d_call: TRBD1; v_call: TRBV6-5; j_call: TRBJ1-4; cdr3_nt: TGTGCCAGCAGTCACTCCGGGACAGGGCTGGGAAAAACTGTTTTT; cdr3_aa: CASSHSGTGLGKTVF
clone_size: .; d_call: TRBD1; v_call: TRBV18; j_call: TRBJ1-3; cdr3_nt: TGTGCCAGCTCACCACCCACAGGGGGCACGGGTGGAAACACCATATATTTT; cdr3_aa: CASSPPTGGTGGNTIYF
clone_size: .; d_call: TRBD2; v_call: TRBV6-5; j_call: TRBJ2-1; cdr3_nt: TGTGCCAGCAGTTACTCGACTAGCGGGGGCTACAATGAGCAGTTCTTC; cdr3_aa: CASSYSTSGGYNEQFF
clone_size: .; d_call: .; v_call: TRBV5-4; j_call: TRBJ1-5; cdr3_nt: TGTGCCAGCAGCTTCGGTTCAGGGCGTAATCAGCCCCAGCATTTT; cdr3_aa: CASSFGSGRNQPQHF
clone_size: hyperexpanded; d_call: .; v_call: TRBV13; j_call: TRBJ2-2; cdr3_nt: TGTGCCAGCAGCCTGGGAGAAGGAGGTTGGACCGGGGAGCTGTTTTTT; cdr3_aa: CASSLGEGGWTGELFF
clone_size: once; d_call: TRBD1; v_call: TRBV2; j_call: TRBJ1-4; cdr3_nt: TGTGCCAGCAGGAAAGACAGGGGAGTAGGCAATGAAAAACTGTTTTTT; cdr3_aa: CASRKDRGVGNEKLFF
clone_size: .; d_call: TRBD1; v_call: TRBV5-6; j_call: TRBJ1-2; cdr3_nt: TGTGCCAGCATTCCGGGACAGGGGTTCCATGGCTACACCTTC; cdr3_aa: CASIPGQGFHGYTF
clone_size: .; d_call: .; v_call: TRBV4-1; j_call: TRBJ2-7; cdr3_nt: TGCGCCAGCAGCCAAAATCAGGGGTCCGTACCCTACGAGCAGTACTTC; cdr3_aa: CASSQNQGSVPYEQYF
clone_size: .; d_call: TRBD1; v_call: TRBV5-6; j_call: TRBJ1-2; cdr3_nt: TGTGCCAGCAGTCCGGACAGGGATTATGGCTACACCTTC; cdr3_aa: CASSPDRDYGYTF
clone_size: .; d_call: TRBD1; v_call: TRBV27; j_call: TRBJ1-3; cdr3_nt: TGTGCCAGCAGCCCCGCGACAGGGAAGGTCTCTGGAAACACCATATATTTT; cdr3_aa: CASSPATGKVSGNTIYF
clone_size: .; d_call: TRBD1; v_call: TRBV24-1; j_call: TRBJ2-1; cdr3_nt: TGTGCCACCAGTGACCGACAGGGGGGACCCTACAATGAGCAGTTCTTC; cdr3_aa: CATSDRQGGPYNEQFF
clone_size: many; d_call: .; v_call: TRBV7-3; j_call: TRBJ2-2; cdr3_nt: TGTGCCAGCAGCTCAAGAAGGGGGATGTCCACCGGGGAGCTGTTTTTT; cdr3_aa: CASSSRRGMSTGELFF
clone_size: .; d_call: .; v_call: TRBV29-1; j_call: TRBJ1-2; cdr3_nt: TGCAGCGTTGTTCCGGCAGACCCACCGAGAGGAGATGGCTACACCTTC; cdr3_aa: CSVVPADPPRGDGYTF
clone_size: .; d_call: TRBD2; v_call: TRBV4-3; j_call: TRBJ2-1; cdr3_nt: TGCGCCAGCCAGATCCAGCGGGAGCCCTACAATGAGCAGTTCTTC; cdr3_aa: CASQIQREPYNEQFF
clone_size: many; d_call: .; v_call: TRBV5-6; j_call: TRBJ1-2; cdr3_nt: TGTGCCAGCAGCTTGGTGGGCATGGGCGGCTACACCTTC; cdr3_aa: CASSLVGMGGYTF
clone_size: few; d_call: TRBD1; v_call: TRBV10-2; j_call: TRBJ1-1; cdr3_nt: TGCGCCTGCACGACAGGGATCACTGAAGCTTTCTTT; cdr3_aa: CACTTGITEAFF
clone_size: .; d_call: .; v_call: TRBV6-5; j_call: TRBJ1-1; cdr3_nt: TGTGCCAGCACCGCAAGAGGGAACACTGAAGCTTTCTTT; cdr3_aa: CASTARGNTEAFF
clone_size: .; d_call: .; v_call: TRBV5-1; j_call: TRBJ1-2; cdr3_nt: TGCGCCAGCAGCTTGGCGACAGGATCCTATGGCTACACCTTC; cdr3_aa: CASSLATGSYGYTF
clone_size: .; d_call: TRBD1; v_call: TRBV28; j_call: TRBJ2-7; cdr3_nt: TGTGCCAGCAGCCCCAGGGACAGCGAGCAGTACTTC; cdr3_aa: CASSPRDSEQYF
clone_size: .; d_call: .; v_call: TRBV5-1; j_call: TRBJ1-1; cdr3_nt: TGCGCCAGCAGCTTGGGACAAATGAACACTGAAGCTTTCTTT; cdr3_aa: CASSLGQMNTEAFF
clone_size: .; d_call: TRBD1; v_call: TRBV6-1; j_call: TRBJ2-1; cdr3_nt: TGTGCCAGCAGTGAGGGACAGGGTTGGAATGAGCAGTTCTTC; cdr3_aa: CASSEGQGWNEQFF
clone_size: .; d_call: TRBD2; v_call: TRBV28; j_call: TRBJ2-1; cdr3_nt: TGTGCCAGCAGTTTTGGTTCTAGCGGTTACAATGAGCAGTTCTTC; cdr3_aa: CASSFGSSGYNEQFF